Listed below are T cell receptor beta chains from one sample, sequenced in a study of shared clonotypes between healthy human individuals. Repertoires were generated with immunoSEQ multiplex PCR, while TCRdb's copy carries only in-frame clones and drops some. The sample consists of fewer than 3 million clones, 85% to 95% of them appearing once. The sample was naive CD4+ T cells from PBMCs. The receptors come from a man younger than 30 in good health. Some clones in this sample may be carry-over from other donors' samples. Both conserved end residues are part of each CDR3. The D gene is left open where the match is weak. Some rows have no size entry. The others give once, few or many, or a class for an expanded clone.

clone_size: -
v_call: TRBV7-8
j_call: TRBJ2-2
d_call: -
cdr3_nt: TGTGCCAGCGGGGTCCCAGGGATAGCCGGGGAGCTGTTTTTT
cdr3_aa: CASGVPGIAGELFF

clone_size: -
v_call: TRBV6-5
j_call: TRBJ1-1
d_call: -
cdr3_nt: TGTGCCAGCGACGCTACCGGGGAGGCGAACACTGAAGCTTTCTTT
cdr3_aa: CASDATGEANTEAFF

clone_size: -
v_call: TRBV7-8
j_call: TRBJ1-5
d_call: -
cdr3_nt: TGTGCCAGCACCTCTTCCGCAGGGCCCCAGCATTTT
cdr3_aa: CASTSSAGPQHF

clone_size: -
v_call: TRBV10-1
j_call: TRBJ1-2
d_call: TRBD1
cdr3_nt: TGCGCCAGCAGCGAAGGGACAGGGAAGAATGGCTACACCTTC
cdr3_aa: CASSEGTGKNGYTF

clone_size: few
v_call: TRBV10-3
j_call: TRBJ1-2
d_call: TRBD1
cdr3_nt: TGTGCCATCAGTGAAGCGAGACAGGGAGGTGGCTACACCTTC
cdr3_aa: CAISEARQGGGYTF

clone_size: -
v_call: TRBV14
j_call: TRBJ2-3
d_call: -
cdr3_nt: TGTGCCAGCAGCCACGCCAGCGACGTGAGACTCACAGATACGCAGTATTTT
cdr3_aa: CASSHASDVRLTDTQYF

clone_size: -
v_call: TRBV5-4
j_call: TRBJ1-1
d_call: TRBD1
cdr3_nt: TGTGCCAGCAGCTGGTACAGGGGAGGTACTGAAGCTTTCTTT
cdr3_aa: CASSWYRGGTEAFF

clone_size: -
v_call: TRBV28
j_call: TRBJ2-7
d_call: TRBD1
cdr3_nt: TGTGCCAGCAGTTTAGCGGCAGGGGGCTCCTACGAGCAGTACTTC
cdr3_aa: CASSLAAGGSYEQYF

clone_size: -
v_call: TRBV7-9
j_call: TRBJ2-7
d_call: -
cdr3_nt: TGTGCCAGCAGCCCGGGACAACTAAACTACGAGCAGTACTTC
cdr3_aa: CASSPGQLNYEQYF

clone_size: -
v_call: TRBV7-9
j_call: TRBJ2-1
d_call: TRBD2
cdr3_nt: TGTGCCAGCGCCAGGACTAGGGATATGTATGAGCAGTTCTTC
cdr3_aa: CASARTRDMYEQFF

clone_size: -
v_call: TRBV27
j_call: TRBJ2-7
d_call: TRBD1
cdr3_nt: TGTGCCAGCAGTGCCACGGGACAGTTTGCCTACGAGCAGTACTTC
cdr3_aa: CASSATGQFAYEQYF

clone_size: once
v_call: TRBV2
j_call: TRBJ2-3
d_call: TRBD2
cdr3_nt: TGTGCCAGCTCACTAGCGGGAGGAGGGGGTACGCAGTATTTT
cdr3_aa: CASSLAGGGGTQYF

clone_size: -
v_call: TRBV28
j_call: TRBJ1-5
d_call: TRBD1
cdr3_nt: TGTGCCAGCAGTTCCCAGGGGGGTAACAATCAGCCCCAGCATTTT
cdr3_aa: CASSSQGGNNQPQHF

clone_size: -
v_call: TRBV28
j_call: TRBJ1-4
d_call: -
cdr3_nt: TGTGCCAGCAGTTCCGGGGGCTTGGCTAATGAAAAACTGTTTTTT
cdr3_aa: CASSSGGLANEKLFF

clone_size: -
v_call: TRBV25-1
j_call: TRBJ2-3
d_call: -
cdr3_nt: TGTGCCAGCAGAAAGTCCTCGGGGGGCCGCACAGATACGCAGTATTTT
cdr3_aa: CASRKSSGGRTDTQYF

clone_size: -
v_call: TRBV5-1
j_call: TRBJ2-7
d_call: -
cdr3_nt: TGCGCCAGCAGCTTGACTTCGGGACCCTACGAGCAGTACTTC
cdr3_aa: CASSLTSGPYEQYF

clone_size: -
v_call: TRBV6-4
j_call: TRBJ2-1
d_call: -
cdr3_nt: TGTGCCAGCAGTGTGAGCTTAGCGGCTCGCTCCTACAATGAGCAGTTCTTC
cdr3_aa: CASSVSLAARSYNEQFF

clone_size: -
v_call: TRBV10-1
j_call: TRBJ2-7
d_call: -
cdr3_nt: TGCGCCCCAAGGAGGGCCCGCTACGAGCAGTACTTC
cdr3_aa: CAPRRARYEQYF

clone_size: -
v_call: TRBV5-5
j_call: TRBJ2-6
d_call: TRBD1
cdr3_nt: TGTGCCAGCAGCCCGGCAGGGGGCTCTGGGGCCAACGTCCTGACTTTC
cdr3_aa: CASSPAGGSGANVLTF

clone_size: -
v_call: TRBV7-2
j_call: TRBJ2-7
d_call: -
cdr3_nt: TGTGCCAGCAGCTTATCAACAGGGAATTCCTACGAGCAGTACTTC
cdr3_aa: CASSLSTGNSYEQYF

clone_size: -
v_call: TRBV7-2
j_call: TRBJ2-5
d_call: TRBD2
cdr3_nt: TGTGCCAGCAGCTTAATCGGAGGACTAGCGAAATTAGAGACCCAGTACTTC
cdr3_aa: CASSLIGGLAKLETQYF

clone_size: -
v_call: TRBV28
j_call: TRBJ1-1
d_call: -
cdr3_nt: TGTGCCAGCAGTTTTCGGTACAGTATACTCACTGAAGCTTTCTTT
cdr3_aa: CASSFRYSILTEAFF

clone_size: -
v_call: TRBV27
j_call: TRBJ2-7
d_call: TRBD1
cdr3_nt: TGTGCCAGCAGACAGCCGGGACAGGCGTTCTACGAGCAGTACTTC
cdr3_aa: CASRQPGQAFYEQYF

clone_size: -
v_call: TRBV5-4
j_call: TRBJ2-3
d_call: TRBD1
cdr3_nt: TGTGCCAGCAGCCCGGGACAGGGAGGGGGAGATACGCAGTATTTT
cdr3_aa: CASSPGQGGGDTQYF

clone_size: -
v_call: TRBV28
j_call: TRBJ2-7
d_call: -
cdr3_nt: TGTGCCAGCAGTTTAGGGGGGGCTGAGGTGTACGAGCAGTACTTC
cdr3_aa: CASSLGGAEVYEQYF

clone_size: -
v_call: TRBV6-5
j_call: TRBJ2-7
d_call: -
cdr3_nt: TGTGCCAGCAGTTACCAATTTCGATTGGTCAACGAGCAGTACTTC
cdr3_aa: CASSYQFRLVNEQYF

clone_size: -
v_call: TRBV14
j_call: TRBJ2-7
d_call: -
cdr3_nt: TGTGCCAGCAGCCAAGGGGCCGGGGAACCCACCTACGAGCAGTACTTC
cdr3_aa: CASSQGAGEPTYEQYF

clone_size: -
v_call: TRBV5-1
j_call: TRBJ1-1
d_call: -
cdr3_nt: TGCGCCAGCAGCTTGGGTGGGACAAAGAACACTGAAGCTTTCTTT
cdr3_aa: CASSLGGTKNTEAFF

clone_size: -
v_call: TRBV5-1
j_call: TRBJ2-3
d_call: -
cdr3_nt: TGCGCCAGCAGCCAGGCCGGGGGCTCCAATACGCAGTATTTT
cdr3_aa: CASSQAGGSNTQYF

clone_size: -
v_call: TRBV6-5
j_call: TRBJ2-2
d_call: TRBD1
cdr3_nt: TGTGCCAGCACCCTAGACAGGGGGAAGGGCGGGGAGCTGTTTTTT
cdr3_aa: CASTLDRGKGGELFF

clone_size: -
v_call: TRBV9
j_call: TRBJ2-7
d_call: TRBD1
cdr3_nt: TGTGCCAGCAGCACAGGGGTAACCTACGAGCAGTACTTC
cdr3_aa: CASSTGVTYEQYF

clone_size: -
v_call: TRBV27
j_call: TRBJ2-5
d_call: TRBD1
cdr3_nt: TGTGCCAGCAGTTTATACGGGACAGGGACCCAAGAGACCCAGTACTTC
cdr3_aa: CASSLYGTGTQETQYF

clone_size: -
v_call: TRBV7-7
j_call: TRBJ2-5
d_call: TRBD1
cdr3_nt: TGTGCCAGCAGCTTAGTGATGGGAACAGGGGGCCAAGAGACCCAGTACTTC
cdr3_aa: CASSLVMGTGGQETQYF

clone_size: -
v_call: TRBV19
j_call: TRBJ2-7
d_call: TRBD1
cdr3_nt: TGTGCCAGTAGTATAGGGGACAGGGGGTTTTCCCGTCCCTACGAGCAGTACTTC
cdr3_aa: CASSIGDRGFSRPYEQYF

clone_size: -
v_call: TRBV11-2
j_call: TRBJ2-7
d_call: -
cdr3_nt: TGTGCCAGCAGCCCCTTTCAGTTTCGCTACGAGCAGTACTTC
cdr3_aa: CASSPFQFRYEQYF

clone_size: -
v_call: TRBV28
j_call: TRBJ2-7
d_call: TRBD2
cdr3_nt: TGTGCCAGCAGTTTGGGGGGGTCATCCTACGAGCAGTACTTC
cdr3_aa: CASSLGGSSYEQYF

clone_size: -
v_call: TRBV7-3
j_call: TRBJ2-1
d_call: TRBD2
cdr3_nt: TGTGCCAGCAGCTGGGCTCTAGCGGTATACAATGAGCAGTTCTTC
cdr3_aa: CASSWALAVYNEQFF

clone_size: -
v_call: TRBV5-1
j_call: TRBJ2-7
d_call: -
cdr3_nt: TGCGCCAGCAGCTTGGGGGCTGCCTCCTACGAGCAGTACTTC
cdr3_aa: CASSLGAASYEQYF

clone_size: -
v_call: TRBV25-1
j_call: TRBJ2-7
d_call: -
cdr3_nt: TGTGCCAGCAAGGCTAGCGGGGACAGGAAGCAGTACTTC
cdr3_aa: CASKASGDRKQYF

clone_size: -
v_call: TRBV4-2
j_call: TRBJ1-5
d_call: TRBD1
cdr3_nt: TGTGCCAGCAGCCAAGAACGTGTGGGACAGGGCTTCCGTCAGCCCCAGCATTTT
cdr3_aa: CASSQERVGQGFRQPQHF

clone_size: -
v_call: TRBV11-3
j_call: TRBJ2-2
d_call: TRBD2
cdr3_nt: TGTGCCAGCAGCCGACTAGCGGGAGCCGGGGAGCTGTTTTTT
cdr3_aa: CASSRLAGAGELFF

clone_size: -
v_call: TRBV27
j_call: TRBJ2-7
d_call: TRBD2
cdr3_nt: TGTGCCAGCAGTTTCCTAGGACTAGCGGAGTCCTACGAGCAGTACTTC
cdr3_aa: CASSFLGLAESYEQYF

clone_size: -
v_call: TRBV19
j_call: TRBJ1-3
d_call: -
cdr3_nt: TGTGCCAGTAGTATAGCACGGTCTTCTGGAAACACCATATATTTT
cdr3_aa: CASSIARSSGNTIYF

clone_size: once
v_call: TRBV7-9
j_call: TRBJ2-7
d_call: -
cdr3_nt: TGTGCCAGCAGCCTTGGAGAGGCAGGACCCGAGCAGTACTTC
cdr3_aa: CASSLGEAGPEQYF

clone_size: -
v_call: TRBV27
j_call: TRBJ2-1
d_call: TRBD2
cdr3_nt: TGTGCCAGCAGTTTACCCCCTTTAGCGGGAGCCTACAATGAGCAGTTCTTC
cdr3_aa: CASSLPPLAGAYNEQFF

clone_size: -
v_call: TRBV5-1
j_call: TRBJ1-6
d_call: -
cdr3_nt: TGCGCCAGCAGCTTGGTAGGGGATAATTCACCCCTCCACTTT
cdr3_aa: CASSLVGDNSPLHF

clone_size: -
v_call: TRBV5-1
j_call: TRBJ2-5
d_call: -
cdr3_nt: TGCGCCAGCAGCAACCTGGGACTCAGGGCATCGGAGACCCAGTACTTC
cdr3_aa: CASSNLGLRASETQYF

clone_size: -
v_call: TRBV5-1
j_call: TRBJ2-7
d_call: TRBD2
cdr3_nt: TGCGCCAGCAGCGTGGTTAGCGGGTCCTCCTACGAGCAGTACTTC
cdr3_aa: CASSVVSGSSYEQYF

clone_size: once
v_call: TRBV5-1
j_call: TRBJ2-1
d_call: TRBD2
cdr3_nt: TGCGCCAGCAGCTTCCTAGCGGGAGGGCCGAATGAGCAGTTCTTC
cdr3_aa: CASSFLAGGPNEQFF

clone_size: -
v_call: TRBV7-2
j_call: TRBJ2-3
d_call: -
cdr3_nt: TGTGCCAGCAGCTTAAGACAGACAGATACGCAGTATTTT
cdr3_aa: CASSLRQTDTQYF

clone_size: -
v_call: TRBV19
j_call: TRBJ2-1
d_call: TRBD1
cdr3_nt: TGTGCCAGTACCCGTACAGGGGGCGTTGGGAATGAGCAGTTCTTC
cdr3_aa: CASTRTGGVGNEQFF

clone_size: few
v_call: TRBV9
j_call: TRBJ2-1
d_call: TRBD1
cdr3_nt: TGTGCCAGCAGCGCCCGACAGGGTGGCGGTGAGCAGTTCTTC
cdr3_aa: CASSARQGGGEQFF

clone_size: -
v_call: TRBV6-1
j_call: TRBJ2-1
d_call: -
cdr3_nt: TGTGCCAGCAGTGAAGAGCGGGCCTACAATGAGCAGTTCTTC
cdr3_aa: CASSEERAYNEQFF

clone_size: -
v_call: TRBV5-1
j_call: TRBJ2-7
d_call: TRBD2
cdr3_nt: TGCGCCAGCAGCTTGGGAGGGACTAGCGGGAGTGGCTACGAGCAGTACTTC
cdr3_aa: CASSLGGTSGSGYEQYF

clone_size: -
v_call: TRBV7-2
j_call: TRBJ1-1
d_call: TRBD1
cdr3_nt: TGTGCCAGCAGCTCCCGGCCGGGACAGGGATGGAACACTGAAGCTTTCTTT
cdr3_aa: CASSSRPGQGWNTEAFF